The 17 T cell receptor beta chains below all came from one sample that was sequenced in a study of CD8 T cells in Susac syndrome. Random hexamers were used to reverse transcribe the RNA input (roughly 0.5 to 1 ug). TCRdb reanalysed the immunoSEQ multiplex PCR reads using MiXCR and keeps one entry per CDR3 protein. Of a few hundred thousand distinct CDR3 sequences in the sample, 75% to 90% are singletons; the top ten hold approximately 0.18%. Sequenced: CD8+ T cells from PBMCs. Receptors originate from a human donor with multiple sclerosis.

The rearrangement joins TRBV18 to TRBJ1-2; D gene ambiguous. Germline CDR1 and CDR2: KGHSH and LQKENI. V was pared by 2 bases and J by 13 bases, with 20 bases between. CDR3 length equals 14 residues. The DNA of the CDR3 is TGTGCCAGCTCACCAGGATCTTTTAGTAATTCTGGCACCTTC. Its translation: CASSPGSFSNSGTF.

This rearrangement joins TRBV27 to TRBJ2-5; 7 bases line up with TRBD2. The CDR3 has 13 residues. Germline CDR1 and CDR2: MNHEY and SMNVEV (reference sequence). V was clipped by 6 bases and J by 5 bases; unmatched bases: 6. The CDR3 is CASSLGLVETQYF. The CDR3 DNA reads TGTGCCAGCAGCCTCGGACTAGTGGAGACCCAGTACTTC.

The rearrangement joins TRBV12-3 or TRBV12-4 to TRBJ2-5, with TRBD1 identical over 10 bases. The V and J ends lost 6 bases and 5 bases, in that order; junction bases with no gene match: 9. The CDR3 has 15 amino acids. The CDR3 region is CASRYRDRGTETQYF. In nucleotides, the CDR3 is TGTGCCAGCAGGTACCGGGACAGGGGCACGGAGACCCAGTACTTC.

CDR3: CASSLEERAVIYNEQFF. For the CDR3, the DNA is TGTGCCAGCAGCTTAGAGGAGCGGGCAGTGATTTACAATGAGCAGTTCTTC. V and J are TRBV11-2 and TRBJ2-1; a weak D match, TRBD2 (6 bases). CDR1 is SGHAT, CDR2 FQNNGV, per germline. The CDR3 covers 17 residues. Trimming took 0 bases from V and 4 from J, leaving 16 bases between them.

This rearrangement joins TRBV4-2 to TRBJ1-4; 8 bases match TRBD1. CDR1 is LGHNA, CDR2 YNFKEQ, per germline. With 1 base clipped from V and 1 base from J, the junction kept 14 bases outside the gene matches. The CDR3 totals 20 residues. Written as DNA, the CDR3 is TGTGCCAGCAGCCAAGCCGGGGGGCCAGGGGGCATGAGAACTAATGAAAAACTGTTTTTT. Its translation: CASSQAGGPGGMRTNEKLFF.

The chain uses TRBV29-1 and TRBJ2-1; 7 nucleotides match TRBD1. V was clipped by 1 base and J by 3 bases; unmatched bases: 6. The CDR3 extends over 15 amino acids. Germline V gives CDR1 SQVTM, CDR2 ANQGSEA. This chain's CDR3 is CSVEVEAGGYNEQFF. The CDR3 DNA reads as TGCAGCGTTGAAGTGGAGGCAGGGGGCTACAATGAGCAGTTCTTC.

V usage is TRBV28 and J usage is TRBJ2-2; 9 positions match TRBD1. V was pared by 3 bases and J by 4 bases, with 6 bases of the junction left unmatched. The germline gives CDR1 MDHEN, CDR2 SYDVKM. The length of the CDR3 is 16 residues. This CDR3 is CASSLADRGSTGELFF. CDR3 nucleotide sequence: TGTGCCAGCAGTTTGGCGGACAGGGGTTCCACCGGGGAGCTGTTTTTT.

This clonotype was counted a single time. The chain employs TRBV25-1 and TRBJ2-6; tentatively, D is TRBD1 or TRBD2 (7 bases each). CDR1 is MGHDK and CDR2 is SYGVNS in the germline V gene. This CDR3 has 20 amino acids. V lost 6 bases and J 2 bases, leaving 26 bases between the germline ends. DNA for the CDR3: TGTGCCAGCAGCGCTCCCCTCTTGGGAGGGGGCCCTCCTGGGGCCAACGTCCTGACTTTC. Encoded protein: CASSAPLLGGGPPGANVLTF.

This chain links TRBV7-9 with TRBJ1-1; unclear D gene. Germline assignment: CDR1 SEHNR and CDR2 FQNEAQ (reference sequence). The CDR3 spans 14 residues. V was pared by 1 base and J by 5 bases, with 11 bases between. The CDR3 DNA is TGTGCCAGCAGCTTAGTAGATGGAGGGACTGAAGCTTTCTTT. This sequence encodes CASSLVDGGTEAFF.

The V call is TRBV6-4, the J call TRBJ2-2; D might be TRBD1 or TRBD2, each matching 6 bases. This CDR3 comprises 15 residues. In germline, CDR1 is MRHNA, CDR2 SNTAGT. Trimming took off 3 bases at V and 1 base at J, with 9 bases between the two ends. CDR3 DNA sequence: TGTGCCAGCAGTGAGAGGGGGGAGAACACCGGGGAGCTGTTTTTT. Its translation: CASSERGENTGELFF.

The chain links TRBV28 to TRBJ2-7; 7 nucleotides align to TRBD1. Germline trimming cut 5 bases from V and 1 base from J; bases unmatched to any gene: 5. CDR3 length equals 14 residues. The germline CDR1 and CDR2 sequences are MDHEN and SYDVKM. In nucleotides, the CDR3 is TGTGCCAGCAGTACCGGGACAGTGTCCTACGAGCAGTACTTC. It codes for CASSTGTVSYEQYF.

The rearrangement uses TRBV7-9 and TRBJ2-1; D ambiguous. The CDR3 loop spans 13 amino acids. V was cut by 5 bases and J by 9 bases, with 14 bases left in between. Germline loops: CDR1 SEHNR, CDR2 FQNEAQ (reference sequence). The CDR3 sequence is CASSRSPVREQFF. The CDR3, as DNA: TGTGCCAGCAGCCGTAGCCCCGTCCGTGAGCAGTTCTTC.

This chain uses TRBV20-1 with TRBJ2-3; no clear D. CDR1 and CDR2 (germline): DFQATT, SNEGSKA (reference sequence). There are 11 residues in the CDR3. V lost 6 bases, J lost 3 bases, and 7 bases lay in between. CDR3 residues: CSADGTDTQYF. As DNA, the CDR3 is TGCAGTGCGGACGGGACAGATACGCAGTATTTT.

The chain joins TRBV12-3 or TRBV12-4 to TRBJ2-1; 10 bases line up with TRBD2. V trimming: 8 bases; J trimming: 6 bases; junction bases outside the gene matches: 7. The CDR3 spans 14 residues. The CDR3 reads CASSGLAVGNEQFF. CDR3 nucleotide sequence: TGTGCCAGCTCCGGACTAGCGGTTGGCAATGAGCAGTTCTTC.

The chain links TRBV7-2 to TRBJ2-7, with 14 bases matching TRBD2. Germline CDR1 is SGHTA and CDR2 is FQGNSA. This CDR3 is 15 amino acids long. Trimming cost V 4 bases and J 2 bases; bases outside gene matches: 1. CDR3 residues: CASSWGLAGAYEQYF. The DNA for the CDR3 is TGTGCCAGCAGCTGGGGACTAGCGGGAGCCTACGAGCAGTACTTC.

The rearrangement links TRBV7-9 to TRBJ2-5; 9 bases map to TRBD2. J gave up 3 bases and V 10 bases, and 9 bases lay outside the gene matches. Per the germline V gene, CDR1 is SEHNR and CDR2 is FQNEAQ (reference sequence). The CDR3 sequence is 14 residues long. CDR3 sequence (DNA): TGTGCCACCCCAGCGGGGGGCCGGGAAGAGACCCAGTACTTC. This gives the protein CATPAGGREETQYF.

The CDR3 sequence: CASSADGTAIDTQYF. The CDR3 DNA reads as TGTGCCAGCAGCGCAGATGGGACAGCCATAGATACGCAGTATTTT. J is TRBJ2-3 and V is TRBV9; TRBD1 agrees at 7 bases. The V gene end was trimmed by 3 bases and the J gene end by 5 bases; junction bases not matched to a gene: 9. This CDR3 has 15 amino acids. In germline, CDR1 is SGDLS, CDR2 YYNGEE.